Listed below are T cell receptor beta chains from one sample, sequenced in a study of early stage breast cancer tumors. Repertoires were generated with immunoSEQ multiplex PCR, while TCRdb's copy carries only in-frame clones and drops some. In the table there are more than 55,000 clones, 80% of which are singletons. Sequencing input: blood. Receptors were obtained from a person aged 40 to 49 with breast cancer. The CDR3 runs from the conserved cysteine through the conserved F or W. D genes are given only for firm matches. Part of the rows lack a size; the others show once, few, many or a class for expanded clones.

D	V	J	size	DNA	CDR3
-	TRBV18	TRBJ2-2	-	TGTGCCAGCTCACCCCCCACGAACACCGGGGAGCTGTTTTTT	CASSPPTNTGELFF
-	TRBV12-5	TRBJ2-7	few	TGTGCTAGTGGATCTCCCCGGACTTTCAACTACGAGCAGTACTTC	CASGSPRTFNYEQYF
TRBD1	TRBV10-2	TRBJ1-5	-	TGCGCCAGCAGTGAGTCGTTAGGGACAGGGGGCTTTAACAATCAGCCCCAGCATTTT	CASSESLGTGGFNNQPQHF
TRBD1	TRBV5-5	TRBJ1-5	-	TGTGCCAGCAGCTGGACAGGGAGGAGCAATCAGCCCCAGCATTTT	CASSWTGRSNQPQHF
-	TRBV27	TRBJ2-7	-	TGTGCCAGCAGTTTGGAAGGAGGCGAGCAGTACTTC	CASSLEGGEQYF
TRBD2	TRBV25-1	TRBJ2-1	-	TGTGCCAGCAGAATTAGCGGGGGAAACAATGAGCAGTTCTTC	CASRISGGNNEQFF
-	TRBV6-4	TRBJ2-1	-	TGTGCCAGCAGTGACTCGGACTCGAGCTCCTACAATGAGCAGTTCTTC	CASSDSDSSSYNEQFF
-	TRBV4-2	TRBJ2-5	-	TGTGCCAGCAGCCAAGATTACGGGCTCGGTGGGGGGACCCAGTACTTC	CASSQDYGLGGGTQYF
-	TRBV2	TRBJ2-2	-	TGTGCCAGCAGACGGGGTAACAGCGGGGAGCTGTTTTTT	CASRRGNSGELFF
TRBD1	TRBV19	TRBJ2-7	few	TGTGCCAGTAGTACAGCTACAGGGGTCTACGAGCAGTACTTC	CASSTATGVYEQYF
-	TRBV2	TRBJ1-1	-	TGTGCCGGCCCCCCTCAAGGTCAGGGGCACACTGAAGCTTTCTTT	CAGPPQGQGHTEAFF
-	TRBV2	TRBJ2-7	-	TGTGCCAGCAATAGGCTAGGTTACGAGCAGTACTTC	CASNRLGYEQYF
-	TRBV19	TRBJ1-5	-	TGTGCCAGTAATTTAAGGGGTGCCAATCAGCCCCAGCATTTT	CASNLRGANQPQHF
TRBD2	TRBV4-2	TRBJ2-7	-	TGTGCCAGCAGCCAAGGACTAGCGGGAGGGCCTGTCACCTCCTACGAGCAGTACTTC	CASSQGLAGGPVTSYEQYF
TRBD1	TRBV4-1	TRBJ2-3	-	TGCGCCAGCAGCCAATTCCTGGACAGGGGAGGCACAGATACGCAGTATTTT	CASSQFLDRGGTDTQYF
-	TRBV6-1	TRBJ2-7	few	TGTGCCAGCAGTGAAGCGGCAGGACTCTACGAGCAGTACTTC	CASSEAAGLYEQYF
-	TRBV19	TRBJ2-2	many	TGTGCCAGTAGTATCGTAAGCCGCGGGGAGCTGTTTTTT	CASSIVSRGELFF
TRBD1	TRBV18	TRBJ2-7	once	TGTGCCAGCTCACAAACGGGACAGGGGGCCTACGAGCAGTACTTC	CASSQTGQGAYEQYF
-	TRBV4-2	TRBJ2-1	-	TGTGCCAGCAGCCAAGATCTCCGGAGGGAATCCTACAATGAGCAGTTCTTC	CASSQDLRRESYNEQFF
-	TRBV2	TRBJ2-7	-	TGTGCCAGCAGGGTGGGACGATTGTACGAGCAGTACTTC	CASRVGRLYEQYF
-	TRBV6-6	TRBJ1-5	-	TGTGCCAGCAGTCGCCGGGGGGGGGCTACCTATCAGCCCCAGCATTTT	CASSRRGGATYQPQHF
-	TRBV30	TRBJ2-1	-	TGTGCCTGGGAACCCGTCCACGCCAATGAGCAGTTCTTC	CAWEPVHANEQFF
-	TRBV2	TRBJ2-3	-	TGTGCCAGCAGTGAAGCAGGGTCGGGAACGTGGGATACGCAGTATTTT	CASSEAGSGTWDTQYF
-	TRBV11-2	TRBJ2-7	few	TGTGCCAGCAGCTTAATGTGGGAGCAGTACTTC	CASSLMWEQYF
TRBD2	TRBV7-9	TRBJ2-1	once	TGTGCCAGCAGCCATCCAAAGTTAGCGGGAGGGGGTAATGAGCAGTTCTTC	CASSHPKLAGGGNEQFF
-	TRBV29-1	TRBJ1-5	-	TGCAGCGTTGGTAGTAATAGCAATCAGCCCCAGCATTTT	CSVGSNSNQPQHF
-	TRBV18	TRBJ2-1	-	TGTGCCAGCTCACCCGGGACCATCGTCAGTGGGCAGTTCTTC	CASSPGTIVSGQFF
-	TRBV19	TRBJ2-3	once	TGTGCCAGTAGTCCCACGTCTAGCACAGATACGCAGTATTTT	CASSPTSSTDTQYF
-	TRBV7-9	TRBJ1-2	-	TGTGCCAGCAGCCCCCAAGGGGAAAGCGCGACGTCTGTCTATGGCTACACCTTC	CASSPQGESATSVYGYTF
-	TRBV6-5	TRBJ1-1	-	TGTGCCAGCAGCATCCTTAGGGAGGCCACTGAAGCTTTCTTT	CASSILREATEAFF
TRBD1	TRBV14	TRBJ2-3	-	TGTGCCAGCAGCCGAGACAGGGTGTCGGATACGCAGTATTTT	CASSRDRVSDTQYF
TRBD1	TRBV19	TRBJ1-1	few	TGTGCCAGTAGTGAGGACAGGGAGACTGAAGCTTTCTTT	CASSEDRETEAFF
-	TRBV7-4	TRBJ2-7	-	TGTGCCAGCAGCTCCCTTCTCGACTACGAGCAGTACTTC	CASSSLLDYEQYF
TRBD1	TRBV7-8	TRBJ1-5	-	TGTGCCAGCAGCCCATTCAACAGGGGGACGAAGCCCCAGCATTTT	CASSPFNRGTKPQHF
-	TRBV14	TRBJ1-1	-	TGTGCCAGCAGCCAGCAGGGTGGGGTTGAAGCTTTCTTT	CASSQQGGVEAFF
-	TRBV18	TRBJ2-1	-	TGTGCCAGCTCACCTTCGAGTAGGTACAATGAGCAGTTCTTC	CASSPSSRYNEQFF
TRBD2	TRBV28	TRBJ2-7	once	TGTGCCAGCAGTTTATGGAAAGGGACTAGCGGGACCGAGCAGTACTTC	CASSLWKGTSGTEQYF
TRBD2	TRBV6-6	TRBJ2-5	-	TGTGCCAGCAGTTACCTAGGACTAGCCCTAAAAGAGACCCAGTACTTC	CASSYLGLALKETQYF
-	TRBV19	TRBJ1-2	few	TGTGCCAGTAGTATCGTCGGGGCCTTAGAATACTATGGCTACACCTTC	CASSIVGALEYYGYTF
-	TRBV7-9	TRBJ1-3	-	TGTGCCAGCAGCTTATATATCTCTGGAAACACCATATATTTT	CASSLYISGNTIYF
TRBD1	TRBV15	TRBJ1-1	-	TGTGCCACCAGCAGGGACAGGGCGAACACTGAAGCTTTCTTT	CATSRDRANTEAFF
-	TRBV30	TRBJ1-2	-	TGTGCCTGGAGCCCAGGGGAGGGCTACACCTTC	CAWSPGEGYTF
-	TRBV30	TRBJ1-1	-	TGTGCCTGGAGTGTAGCCGGGGTGAGGACTGAAGCTTTCTTT	CAWSVAGVRTEAFF
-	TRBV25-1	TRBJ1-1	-	TGTGCCAGCAGTGATACCACAGGGTTTATGACTGAAGCTTTCTTT	CASSDTTGFMTEAFF
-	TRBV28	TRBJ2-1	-	TGTGCCAGCACCTTGTTGGGAAATGAGCAGTTCTTC	CASTLLGNEQFF
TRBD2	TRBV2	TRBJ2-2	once	TGTGCCAGCAGTGGGGGAGCGGGAGCTTACACCGGGGAGCTGTTTTTT	CASSGGAGAYTGELFF
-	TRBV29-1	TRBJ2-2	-	TGCAGCGTTTCCCTGGTCGGAGGGGGGAAAACCGGGGAGCTGTTTTTT	CSVSLVGGGKTGELFF
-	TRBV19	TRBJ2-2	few	TGTGCCAGTACCCTGGGGTGGAACACCGGGGAGCTGTTTTTT	CASTLGWNTGELFF
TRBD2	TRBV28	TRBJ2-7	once	TGTGCCAGCACCCCCGGGAGGGCCTACGAGCAGTACTTC	CASTPGRAYEQYF